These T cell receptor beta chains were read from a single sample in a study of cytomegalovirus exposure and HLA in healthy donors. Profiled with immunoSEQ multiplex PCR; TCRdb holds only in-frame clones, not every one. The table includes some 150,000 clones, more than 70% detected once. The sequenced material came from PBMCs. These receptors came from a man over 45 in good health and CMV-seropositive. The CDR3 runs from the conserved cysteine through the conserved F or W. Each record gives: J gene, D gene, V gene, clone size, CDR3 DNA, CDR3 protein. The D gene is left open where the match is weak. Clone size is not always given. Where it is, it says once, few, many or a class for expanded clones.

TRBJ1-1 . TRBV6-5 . TGTGCCAGCAGTAGCGGGTGGGACACTGAAGCTTTCTTT CASSSGWDTEAFF
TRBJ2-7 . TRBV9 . TGTGCCAGCAGCGCTAGTTTGGGTGAGCAGTACTTC CASSASLGEQYF
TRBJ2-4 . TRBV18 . TGTGCCAGCTCACCAGCGGGCGCGGAGGTGAACATTCAGTACTTC CASSPAGAEVNIQYF
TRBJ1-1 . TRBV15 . TGTGCCACCAGCAGAGATTCAGAATCGAACACTGAAGCTTTCTTT CATSRDSESNTEAFF
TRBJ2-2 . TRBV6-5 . TGTGCCAGCAGTTACGGGACAGAGCTGTTTTTT CASSYGTELFF
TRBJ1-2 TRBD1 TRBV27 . TGTGCCACCACCCCTATTCCACCCACCAGGGGGGATGGCTACACCTTC CATTPIPPTRGDGYTF
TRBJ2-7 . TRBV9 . TGTGCCAGCAGCGTGCGGGATTACTACGAGCAGTACTTC CASSVRDYYEQYF
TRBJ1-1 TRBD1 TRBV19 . TGTGCCAGTAGTGAGACAGGGAGAAATAGGGAAGCTTTCTTT CASSETGRNREAFF
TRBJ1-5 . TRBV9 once TGTGCCAGCAGCGGCATGGGGCCGAATCAGCCCCAGCATTTT CASSGMGPNQPQHF
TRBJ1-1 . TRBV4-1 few TGCGCCAGCAGCCACGAGGTGGGGAACACTGAAGCTTTCTTT CASSHEVGNTEAFF
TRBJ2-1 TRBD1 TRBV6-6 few TGTGCCAGCAGTTATCCCGGGACAGGGGGCAATGAGCAGTTCTTC CASSYPGTGGNEQFF
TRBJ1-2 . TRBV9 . TGTGCCAGCAGCGTAGAATATGGGAGTGGTGATGGCTACACCTTC CASSVEYGSGDGYTF
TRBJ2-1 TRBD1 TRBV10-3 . TGTGCCATCAGTGACGTGGAGACAGGGAACAATGAGCAGTTCTTC CAISDVETGNNEQFF
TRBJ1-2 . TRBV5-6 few TGTGCCAGCAGCTTGGAAATGCGGGGAGCTAACTATGGCTACACCTTC CASSLEMRGANYGYTF
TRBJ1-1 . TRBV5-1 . TGCGCCAGCAGCTTGGGCTCCAGGGACACTGAAGCTTTCTTT CASSLGSRDTEAFF
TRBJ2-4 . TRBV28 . TGTGCCAGCAGTTTGTCCCCAGGGTTCATTCAGTACTTC CASSLSPGFIQYF